This paragraph covers one TCR beta chain sequence. This sample was included in a study of Graves' ophthalmopathy and Graves' hyperthyroidism. V was pared by 6 bases and J by 4 bases, with 4 bases of the junction left unmatched. This CDR3 contains 13 residues. Per germline, CDR1 LNHDA and CDR2 SQIVND (reference sequence). PBMCs were obtained from 10 ml of fresh peripheral blood. Amplifying from RNA transcripts, the study obtained TCR beta CDR3 regions. Second-round multiplex PCR followed a first-round RT-PCR using HTBI primers. TCRdb used MiXCR to reprocess the multiplex PCR reads, holding one entry per CDR3 protein. This sample has 740,000 or so distinct CDR3 sequences, with around 40% found just once.

Material: peripheral blood. This chain uses TRBV19 with TRBJ1-1; TRBD1 matches at 8 bases. The TCR comes from an adult man with Graves' ophthalmopathy. In DNA form, the CDR3 reads TGTGCCAGTAGAACCGGGACAGGCACTGAAGCTTTCTTT. It specifies CASRTGTGTEAFF.